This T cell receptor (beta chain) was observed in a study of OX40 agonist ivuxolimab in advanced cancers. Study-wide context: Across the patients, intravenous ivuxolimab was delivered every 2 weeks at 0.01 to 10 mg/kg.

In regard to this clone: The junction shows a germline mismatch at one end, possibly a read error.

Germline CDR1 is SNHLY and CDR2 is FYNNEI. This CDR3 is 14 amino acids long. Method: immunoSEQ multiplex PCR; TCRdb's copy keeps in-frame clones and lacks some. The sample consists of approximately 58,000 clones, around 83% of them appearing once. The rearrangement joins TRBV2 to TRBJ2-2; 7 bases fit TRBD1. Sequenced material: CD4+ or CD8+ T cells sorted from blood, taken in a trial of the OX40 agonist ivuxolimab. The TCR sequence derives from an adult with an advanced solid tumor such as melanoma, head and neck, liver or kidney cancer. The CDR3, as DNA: TGTGCCAGCAGCCCCGGGACAGCCACCCGGGAGCTGTTTTTT. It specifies CASSPGTATRELFF.